The 2 T cell receptor beta chains below all came from one sample that was sequenced in a study of Tregs in tolerant kidney transplant recipients. Profiling relied on immunoSEQ multiplex PCR, and the TCRdb table lists in-frame clones only, not all of them. The table records just under 65,000 clones, under 98% of them present only once. Sequences were derived from Tregs from blood, sampled before the transplant. The receptor set was obtained from a human donor who received a combined kidney and bone marrow transplant.

The gene calls are TRBV18 and TRBJ2-5; a weak D match, TRBD2 (6 bases). Trimming took off 2 bases at V and 5 bases at J, with 9 bases between the two ends. Germline V lookup: CDR1 KGHSH, CDR2 LQKENI. This CDR3 is built from 13 residues. CDR3 residues: CASSPGLAETQYF. The DNA for the CDR3 is TGTGCCAGCTCACCAGGGCTAGCGGAGACCCAGTACTTC.

This chain joins TRBV27 and TRBJ1-5; D remains ambiguous. Germline CDR1 is MNHEY and CDR2 is SMNVEV (reference sequence). The CDR3 covers 12 residues. Trimming stripped 4 bases from V and 9 bases from J, with 10 bases between. The CDR3 loop reads CASSCPGGPQHF. The CDR3 nucleotides read TGTGCCAGCAGTTGCCCCGGCGGGCCCCAGCATTTT.